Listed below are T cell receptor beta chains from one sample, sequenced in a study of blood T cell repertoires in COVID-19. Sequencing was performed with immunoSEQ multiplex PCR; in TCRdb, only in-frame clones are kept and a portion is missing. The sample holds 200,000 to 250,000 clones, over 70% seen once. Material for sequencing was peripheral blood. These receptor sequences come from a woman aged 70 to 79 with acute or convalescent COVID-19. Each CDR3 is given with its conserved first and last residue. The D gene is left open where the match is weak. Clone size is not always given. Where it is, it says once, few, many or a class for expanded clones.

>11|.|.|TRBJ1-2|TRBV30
CAWSNRDGYTF
TGTGCCTGGAGTAACAGAGATGGCTACACCTTC
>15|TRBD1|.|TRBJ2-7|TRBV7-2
CASRRPGQGPYEQYF
TGTGCCAGCAGGAGGCCGGGACAGGGCCCCTACGAGCAGTACTTC
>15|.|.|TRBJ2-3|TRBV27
CASSSGASSTDTQYF
TGTGCCAGCAGTTCAGGGGCCTCTAGCACAGATACGCAGTATTTT
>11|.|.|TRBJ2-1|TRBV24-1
CATQGYNEQFF
TGTGCCACCCAGGGGTACAATGAGCAGTTCTTC
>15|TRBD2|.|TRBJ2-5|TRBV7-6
CASSLDPAGGGTQYF
TGTGCCAGCAGCTTAGATCCGGCCGGGGGGGGGACCCAGTACTTC
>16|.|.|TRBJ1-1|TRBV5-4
CASSPEGGRGGTEAFF
TGTGCCAGCAGCCCGGAGGGGGGGCGGGGAGGCACTGAAGCTTTCTTT
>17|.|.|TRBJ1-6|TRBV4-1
CASSQDSGFSFNSPLHF
TGCGCCAGCAGCCAAGATTCGGGGTTCAGCTTTAATTCACCCCTCCACTTT
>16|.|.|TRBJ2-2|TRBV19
CASIPNTGGGTGELFF
TGTGCCAGTATCCCCAACACAGGGGGGGGGACCGGGGAGCTGTTTTTT
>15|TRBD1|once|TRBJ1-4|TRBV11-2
CASSLGVTGEEKLFF
TGTGCCAGCAGCCTTGGTGTTACAGGGGAAGAAAAACTGTTTTTT
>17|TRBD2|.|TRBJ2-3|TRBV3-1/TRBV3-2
CASSRRSAGGSTDTQYF
TGTGCCAGCAGTCGAAGGTCTGCGGGGGGGAGCACAGATACGCAGTATTTT
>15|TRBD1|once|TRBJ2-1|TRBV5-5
CASSFIEQGVNEQFF
TGTGCCAGCAGCTTTATTGAACAGGGGGTGAATGAGCAGTTCTTC
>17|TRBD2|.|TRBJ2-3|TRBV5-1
CASSLGGGGGRTDTQYF
TGCGCCAGCAGCTTGGGAGGCGGGGGGGGGCGTACAGATACGCAGTATTTT
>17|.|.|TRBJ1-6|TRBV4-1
CASSRQTQGHNNSPLHF
TGCGCCAGCAGCCGTCAGACTCAGGGACACAATAATTCACCCCTCCACTTT
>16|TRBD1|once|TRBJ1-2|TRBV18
CASSPAGTGKDYGYTF
TGTGCCAGCTCACCAGCCGGGACAGGGAAAGACTATGGCTACACCTTC
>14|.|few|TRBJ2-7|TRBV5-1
CASSLTEFAREQYF
TGCGCCAGCAGCTTGACGGAGTTTGCGCGAGAGCAGTACTTC
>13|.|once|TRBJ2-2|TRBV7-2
CASSSTGTGELFF
TGTGCCAGCAGTTCAACAGGCACCGGGGAGCTGTTTTTT
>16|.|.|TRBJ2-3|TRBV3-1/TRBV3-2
CASSQDASPSTDTQYF
TGTGCCAGCAGCCAAGATGCTAGCCCTAGCACAGATACGCAGTATTTT
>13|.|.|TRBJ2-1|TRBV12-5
CASGLSSAAGQFF
TGTGCTAGTGGTTTGTCCTCGGCAGCAGGGCAGTTCTTC
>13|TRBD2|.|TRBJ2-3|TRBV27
CASNGGSQDTQYF
TGTGCCAGCAACGGGGGGTCACAAGATACGCAGTATTTT
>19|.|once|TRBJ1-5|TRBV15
CATSRDIPLSPRSPAPQHF
TGTGCCACCAGCAGAGATATACCTCTATCCCCTCGATCACCTGCCCCCCAGCATTTT
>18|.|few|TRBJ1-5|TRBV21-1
CASSKDCPDRGRIQPQHF
TGTGCCAGCAGCAAAGATTGTCCGGACAGGGGGCGTATTCAGCCCCAGCATTTT
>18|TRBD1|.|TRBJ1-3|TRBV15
CATSVRDRGLRTGNTIYF
TGTGCCACCAGCGTCCGGGACAGGGGGCTAAGAACTGGAAACACCATATATTTT
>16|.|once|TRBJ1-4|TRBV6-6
CASSRQEGGMKGKLFF
TGTGCCAGCAGTCGACAGGAGGGCGGAATGAAGGGGAAACTGTTTTTT
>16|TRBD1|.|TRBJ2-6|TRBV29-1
CSVHTGQDSGANVLTF
TGCAGCGTTCACACGGGACAGGATTCTGGGGCCAACGTCCTGACTTTC
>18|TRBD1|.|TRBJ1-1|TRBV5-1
CASSGNNRGRIMNTEAFF
TGCGCCAGCAGCGGAAACAACAGGGGACGAATCATGAACACTGAAGCTTTCTTT
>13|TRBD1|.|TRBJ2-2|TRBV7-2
CASRATGGGELFF
TGTGCCAGCAGGGCGACAGGGGGCGGGGAGCTGTTTTTT
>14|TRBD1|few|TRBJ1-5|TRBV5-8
CASSFSGQGLPQHF
TGTGCCAGCAGCTTCAGCGGACAGGGACTGCCCCAGCATTTT
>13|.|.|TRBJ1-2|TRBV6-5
CASSSAVFYGYTF
TGTGCCAGCAGTTCTGCGGTCTTTTATGGCTACACCTTC
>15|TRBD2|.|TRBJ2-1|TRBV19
CASRRLASSYNEQFF
TGTGCCAGTAGGCGACTAGCAAGCTCCTACAATGAGCAGTTCTTC
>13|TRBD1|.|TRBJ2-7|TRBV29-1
CSATGGPPYEQYF
TGCAGCGCTACAGGGGGCCCCCCGTACGAGCAGTACTTC
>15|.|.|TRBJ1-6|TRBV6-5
CASSYSGAEGSPLHF
TGTGCCAGCAGTTACTCTGGGGCGGAGGGTTCACCCCTCCACTTT
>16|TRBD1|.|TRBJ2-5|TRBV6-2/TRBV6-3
CASSYGGTGGQETQYF
TGTGCCAGCAGTTACGGGGGGACAGGGGGGCAAGAGACCCAGTACTTC
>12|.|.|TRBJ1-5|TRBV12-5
CASGSPRQPQHF
TGTGCTAGTGGTTCCCCCCGTCAGCCCCAGCATTTT
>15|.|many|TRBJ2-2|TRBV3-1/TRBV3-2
CASSQGLVNTGELFF
TGTGCCAGCAGCCAAGGCCTAGTAAACACCGGGGAGCTGTTTTTT
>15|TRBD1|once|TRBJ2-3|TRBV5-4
CASSMDRGSTDTQYF
TGTGCCAGTTCTATGGACAGGGGGAGCACAGATACGCAGTATTTT
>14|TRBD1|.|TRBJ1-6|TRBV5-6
CASSSDRQNSPLHF
TGTGCCAGCAGCTCGGACAGGCAAAATTCACCCCTCCACTTT
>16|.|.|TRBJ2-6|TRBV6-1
CASSEVANPGANVLTF
TGTGCCAGCAGTGAAGTAGCGAACCCTGGGGCCAACGTCCTGACTTTC
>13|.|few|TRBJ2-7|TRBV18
CASSPAYAYEQYF
TGTGCCAGCTCACCAGCGTATGCCTACGAGCAGTACTTC
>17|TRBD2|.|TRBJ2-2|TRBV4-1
CASSPTSGGADTGELFF
TGCGCCAGCAGCCCGACTAGCGGGGGGGCTGACACCGGGGAGCTGTTTTTT
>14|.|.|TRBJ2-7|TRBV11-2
CASSFMRGGYEQYF
TGTGCCAGCAGCTTTATGAGGGGGGGCTACGAGCAGTACTTC
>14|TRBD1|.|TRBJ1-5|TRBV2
CASRDRTGMGPQHF
TGTGCCAGCAGAGACCGGACAGGAATGGGGCCCCAGCATTTT
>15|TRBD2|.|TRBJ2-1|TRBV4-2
CASSQASGSYNEQFF
TGTGCCAGCAGCCAAGCTAGCGGGAGTTACAATGAGCAGTTCTTC
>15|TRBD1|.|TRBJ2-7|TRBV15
CATSRPGQGPLEQYF
TGTGCCACCAGCAGACCGGGACAGGGGCCGCTGGAGCAGTACTTC
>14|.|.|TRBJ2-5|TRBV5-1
CASRLLAGEETQYF
TGCGCCAGCAGGTTGCTAGCCGGAGAAGAGACCCAGTACTTC
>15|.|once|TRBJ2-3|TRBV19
CASQSQGYGTDTQYF
TGTGCCAGTCAGTCTCAGGGTTATGGCACAGATACGCAGTATTTT
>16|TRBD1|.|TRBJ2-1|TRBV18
CASSQDRGQFGNEQFF
TGTGCCAGCTCCCAGGACAGGGGGCAGTTTGGAAATGAGCAGTTCTTC
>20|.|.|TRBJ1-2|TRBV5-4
CASSLMGVSYRREGNYGYTF
TGTGCCAGCAGCTTGATGGGTGTCTCTTACAGGAGGGAGGGTAACTATGGCTACACCTTC
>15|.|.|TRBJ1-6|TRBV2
CASSEAVDSNSPLHF
TGTGCCAGCAGTGAAGCTGTCGACAGTAATTCACCCCTCCACTTT
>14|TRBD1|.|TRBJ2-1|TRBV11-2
CASSHRDRTDEQFF
TGTGCCAGCAGCCACCGGGACAGGACAGACGAGCAGTTCTTC
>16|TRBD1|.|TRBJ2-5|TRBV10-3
CAISESMGQGQETQYF
TGTGCCATCAGTGAGTCGATGGGACAGGGCCAAGAGACCCAGTACTTC
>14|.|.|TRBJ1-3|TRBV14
CASSPRGSGNTIYF
TGTGCCAGCAGCCCCCGGGGCTCTGGAAACACCATATATTTT
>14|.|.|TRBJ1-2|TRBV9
CASSVPGARYGYTF
TGTGCCAGCAGCGTACCAGGGGCCCGCTATGGCTACACCTTC
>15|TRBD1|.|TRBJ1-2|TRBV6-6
CASSSRQGEGYGYTF
TGTGCCAGCAGTTCCCGACAGGGTGAGGGCTATGGCTACACCTTC
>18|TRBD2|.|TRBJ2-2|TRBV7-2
CASSLRRLAGGNTGELFF
TGTGCCAGCAGCTTAAGACGACTAGCGGGGGGGAACACCGGGGAGCTGTTTTTT
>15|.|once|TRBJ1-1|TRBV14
CASSQDGGAGTEAFF
TGTGCCAGCAGCCAAGATGGGGGCGCGGGTACCGAAGCTTTCTTT
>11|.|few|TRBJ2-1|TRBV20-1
CSARLAGEQFF
TGCAGTGCTAGACTAGCAGGTGAGCAGTTCTTC
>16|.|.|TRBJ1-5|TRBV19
CASSSADRRLRQPQHF
TGTGCCAGTAGTTCTGCGGACAGACGATTGCGCCAGCCCCAGCATTTT
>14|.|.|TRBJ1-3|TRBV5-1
CASSQEAGVNTIYF
TGCGCCAGCAGCCAGGAGGCGGGGGTGAACACCATATATTTT